The subject of this entry is one T cell receptor beta chain. The antigen is unknown. Clones were sequenced by immunoSEQ multiplex PCR, and TCRdb holds only the in-frame ones, with some missing. The sample yields about 85,000 clones, about 81% seen once. The record originates from a study of OX40 agonist ivuxolimab in advanced cancers. Study at large: Ivuxolimab, an antibody that agonizes OX40 (CD134), was administered to the patients. Prior anti-PD-1, anti-PD-L1 or anti-CTLA-4 therapy did not bar entry, and more than 35% had some. Findings and caveats of the study: Compared with others, partial responders at 0.1-3.0 mg/kg displayed clonal expansion among the lowest.

CDR3 length: 16 amino acids. In germline, CDR1 is GTSNPN, CDR2 SVGIG (reference sequence). V was clipped by 2 bases and J by 5 bases; unmatched bases: 14. The sample was CD4+ or CD8+ T cells sorted from blood, taken in a trial of the OX40 agonist ivuxolimab. The sequence was obtained from an adult with an advanced solid tumor such as melanoma, head and neck, liver or kidney cancer. The J gene is TRBJ1-2, the V gene TRBV30; 7 bases line up with TRBD1. The CDR3 DNA is TGTGCCTGGAGTACACCGGGACAGCTTTTTATTTATGGCTACACCTTC. Translation gives CAWSTPGQLFIYGYTF.